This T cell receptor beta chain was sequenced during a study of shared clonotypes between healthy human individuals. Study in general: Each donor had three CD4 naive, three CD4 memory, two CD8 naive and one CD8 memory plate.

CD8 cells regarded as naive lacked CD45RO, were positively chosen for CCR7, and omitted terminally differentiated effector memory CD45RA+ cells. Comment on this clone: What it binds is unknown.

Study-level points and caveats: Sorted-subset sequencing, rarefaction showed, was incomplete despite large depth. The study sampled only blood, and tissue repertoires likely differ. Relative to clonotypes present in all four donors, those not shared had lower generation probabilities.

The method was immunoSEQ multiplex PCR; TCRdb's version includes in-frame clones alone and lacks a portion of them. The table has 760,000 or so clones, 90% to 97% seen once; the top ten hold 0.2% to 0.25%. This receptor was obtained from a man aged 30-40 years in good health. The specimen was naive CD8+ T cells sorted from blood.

CDR3 in amino acids: CASPDVYGYTF. The CDR3 region has the DNA TGTGCCAGCCCGGACGTTTATGGCTACACCTTC. The rearrangement uses TRBV2 and TRBJ1-2; D gene ambiguous. The CDR3 runs 11 residues. Germline V CDR1 and CDR2: SNHLY, FYNNEI. V dropped 8 bases and J dropped 5 bases, with 9 bases sitting between them.